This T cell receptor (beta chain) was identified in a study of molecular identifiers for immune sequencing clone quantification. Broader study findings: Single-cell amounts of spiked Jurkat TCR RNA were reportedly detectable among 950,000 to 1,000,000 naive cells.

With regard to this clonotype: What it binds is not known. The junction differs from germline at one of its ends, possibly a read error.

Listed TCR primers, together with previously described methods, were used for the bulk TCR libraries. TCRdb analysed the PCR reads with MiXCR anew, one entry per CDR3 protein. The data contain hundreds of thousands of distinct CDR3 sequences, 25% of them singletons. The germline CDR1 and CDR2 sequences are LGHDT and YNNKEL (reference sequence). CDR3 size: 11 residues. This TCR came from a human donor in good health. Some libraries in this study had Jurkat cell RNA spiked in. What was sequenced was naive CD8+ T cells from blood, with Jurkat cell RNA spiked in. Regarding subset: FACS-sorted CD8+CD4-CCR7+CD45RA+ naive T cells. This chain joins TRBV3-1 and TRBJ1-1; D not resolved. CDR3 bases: TGTGCCAGCAGCCAAGACGGGATTCGAATCTTT. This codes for CASSQDGIRIF.